This TCR beta chain was recorded in a study of T cell changes during pregnancy in multiple sclerosis. The repertoire was sequenced with immunoSEQ multiplex PCR; TCRdb's copy has only in-frame clones and lacks some. This sample has more than 25,000 clones, with roughly nine tenths found just once. The ends were cut back, 3 bases at V and 3 bases at J, with 11 bases in the middle. Germline V lookup: CDR1 MDHEN, CDR2 SYDVKM. The CDR3 consists of 14 residues. The V and J genes are TRBV28 and TRBJ1-2; maybe TRBD1 (5 bases). This material consisted of CD8+ T cells from peripheral blood mononuclear cells, taken before pregnancy. The receptor was isolated from a female donor with multiple sclerosis, enrolled in a pregnancy study. CDR3 in DNA: TGTGCCAGCAGTTTTACAGGCGACCACTATGGCTACACCTTC. It yields the protein CASSFTGDHYGYTF.